This TCR beta chain was obtained from a study of blood T cell repertoires in COVID-19. At the level of the study: The samples span acute and convalescent COVID-19 from the United States, Italy and Spain. T cells, B-cell-depleted T cells, or PBMCs supplied cDNA or gDNA.

Original methodology: The assay estimated nucleated cells by amplifying reference gene primers. Libraries were prepared by immunoSEQ multiplex PCR; TCRdb keeps only in-frame clonotypes and omits some of them. That table furnishes V, J and clone size, whereas the DNA furnished D and trimming. Of some 69,000 clones listed, 79% are singletons. From germline, CDR1 is MGHRA and CDR2 YSYEKL. With V trimmed by 2 bases and J by 4 bases, 9 bases remained unmatched. The CDR3 contains 18 residues. This TCR derives from a human donor in a cohort sampled during active COVID-19. Source material: peripheral blood. The chain employs TRBV4-1 and TRBJ2-3, with 13 bases lining up with TRBD2. The CDR3 protein is CASSQTGTSGTRADTQYF. The CDR3 nucleotides read TGCGCCAGCAGCCAAACCGGGACTAGCGGGACCCGGGCAGATACGCAGTATTTT.